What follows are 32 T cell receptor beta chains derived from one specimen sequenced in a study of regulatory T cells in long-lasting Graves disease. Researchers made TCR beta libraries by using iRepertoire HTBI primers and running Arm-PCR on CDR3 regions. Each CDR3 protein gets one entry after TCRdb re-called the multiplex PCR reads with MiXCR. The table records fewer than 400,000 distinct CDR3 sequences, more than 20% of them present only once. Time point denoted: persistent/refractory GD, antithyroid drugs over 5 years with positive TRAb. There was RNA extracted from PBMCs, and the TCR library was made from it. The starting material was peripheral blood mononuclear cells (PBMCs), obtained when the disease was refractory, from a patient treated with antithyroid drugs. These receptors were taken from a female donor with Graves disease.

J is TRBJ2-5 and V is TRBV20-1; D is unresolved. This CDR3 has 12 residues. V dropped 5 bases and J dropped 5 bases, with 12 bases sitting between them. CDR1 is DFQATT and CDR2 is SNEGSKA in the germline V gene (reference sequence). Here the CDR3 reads CSAQTRRETQYF. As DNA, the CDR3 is TGCAGTGCTCAGACCCGACGGGAGACCCAGTACTTC.

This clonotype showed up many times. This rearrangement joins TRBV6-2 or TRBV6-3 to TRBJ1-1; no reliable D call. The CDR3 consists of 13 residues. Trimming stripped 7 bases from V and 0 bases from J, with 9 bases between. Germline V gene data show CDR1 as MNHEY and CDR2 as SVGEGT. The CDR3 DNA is TGTGCCAGCAAAACCGGAATGAACACTGAAGCTTTCTTT. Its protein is CASKTGMNTEAFF.

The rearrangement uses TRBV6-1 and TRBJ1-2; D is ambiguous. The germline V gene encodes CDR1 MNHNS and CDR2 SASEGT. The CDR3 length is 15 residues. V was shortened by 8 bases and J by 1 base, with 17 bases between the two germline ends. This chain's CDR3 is CASLSRGSDNYGYTF. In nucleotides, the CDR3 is TGTGCCAGCCTCTCTCGGGGATCGGATAACTATGGCTACACCTTC.

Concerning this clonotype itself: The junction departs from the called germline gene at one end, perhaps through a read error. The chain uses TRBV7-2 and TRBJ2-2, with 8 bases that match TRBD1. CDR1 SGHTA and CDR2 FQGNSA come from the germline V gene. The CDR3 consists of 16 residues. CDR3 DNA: TGTGCCAGCAGCCAGTACAGGGGGAGTAGCACCGAGGAGCTGTTTTTT. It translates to CASSQYRGSSTEELFF.

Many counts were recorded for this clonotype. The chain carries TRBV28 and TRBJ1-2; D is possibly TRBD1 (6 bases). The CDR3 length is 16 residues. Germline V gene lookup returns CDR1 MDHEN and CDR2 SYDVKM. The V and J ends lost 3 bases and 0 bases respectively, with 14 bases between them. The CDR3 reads CASSFRGAPANYGYTF. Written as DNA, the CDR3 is TGTGCCAGCAGTTTCAGGGGAGCCCCAGCTAACTATGGCTACACCTTC.

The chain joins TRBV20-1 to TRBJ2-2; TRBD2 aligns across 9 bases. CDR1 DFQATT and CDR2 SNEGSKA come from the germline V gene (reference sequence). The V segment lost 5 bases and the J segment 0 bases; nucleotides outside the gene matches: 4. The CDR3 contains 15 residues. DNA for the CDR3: TGCAGTGCTGCCATAGCGGGGGCGAACACCGGGGAGCTGTTTTTT. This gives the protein CSAAIAGANTGELFF.

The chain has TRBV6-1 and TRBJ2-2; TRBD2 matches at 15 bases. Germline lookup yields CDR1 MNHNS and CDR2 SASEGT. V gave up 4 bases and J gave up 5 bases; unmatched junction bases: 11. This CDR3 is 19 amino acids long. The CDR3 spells CASSGDPGLAGGRTGELFF. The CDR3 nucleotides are TGTGCCAGCAGTGGAGATCCGGGACTAGCGGGAGGAAGGACCGGGGAGCTGTTTTTT.

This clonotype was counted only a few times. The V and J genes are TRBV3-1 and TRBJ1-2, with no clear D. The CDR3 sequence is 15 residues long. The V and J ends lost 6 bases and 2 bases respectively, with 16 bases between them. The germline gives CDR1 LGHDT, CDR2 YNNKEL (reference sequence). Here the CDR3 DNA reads TGTGCCAGCAGGCGCGGACTGACTACGAACTATGGCTACACCTTC. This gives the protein CASRRGLTTNYGYTF. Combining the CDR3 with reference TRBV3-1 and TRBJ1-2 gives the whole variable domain DTAVSQTPKYLVTQMGNDKSIKCEQNLGHDTMYWYKQDSKKFLKIMFSYNNKELIINETVPNRFSPKSPDKAHLNLHINSLELGDSAVYFCASRRGLTTNYGYTFGSGTRLTVV.

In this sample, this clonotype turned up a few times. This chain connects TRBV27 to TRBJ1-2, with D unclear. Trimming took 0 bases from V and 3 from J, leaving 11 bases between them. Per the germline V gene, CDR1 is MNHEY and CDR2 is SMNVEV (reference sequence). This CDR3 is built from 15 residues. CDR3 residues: CASSLSATAHYGYTF. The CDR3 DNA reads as TGTGCCAGCAGTTTATCGGCGACCGCTCACTATGGCTACACCTTC.

The CDR3 protein is CASSVMTPANTGELFF. The CDR3 coding sequence is TGTGCCAGCAGCGTAATGACCCCCGCGAACACCGGGGAGCTGTTTTTT. V and J are TRBV9 and TRBJ2-2; D gene unclear. Germline V CDR1 and CDR2: SGDLS, YYNGEE. The V gene lost 1 base and the J gene lost 0 bases, with 10 bases spanning the gap. The CDR3 runs to 16 residues.

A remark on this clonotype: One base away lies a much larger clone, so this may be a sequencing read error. The CDR3 DNA reads as TGTGCCACCAGCAGAGATTGGGCAGAAACTAATGGAAAACTGTTTTTT. Amino acids: CATSRDWAETNGKLFF. The chain combines TRBV15 with TRBJ1-4; D is unresolved. In germline, CDR1 is LNHNV, CDR2 YYDKDF (reference sequence). This CDR3 contains 16 residues.

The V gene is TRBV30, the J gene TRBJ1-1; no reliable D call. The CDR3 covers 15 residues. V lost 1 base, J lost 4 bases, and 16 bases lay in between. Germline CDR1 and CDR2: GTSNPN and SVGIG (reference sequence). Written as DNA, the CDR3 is TGTGCCTGGAGTGCTATACTTCCGGGGTCCACTGAAGCTTTCTTT. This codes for CAWSAILPGSTEAFF.

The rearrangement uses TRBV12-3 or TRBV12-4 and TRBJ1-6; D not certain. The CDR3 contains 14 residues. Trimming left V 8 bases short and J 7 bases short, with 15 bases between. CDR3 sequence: CASGSLGRNSPLHF. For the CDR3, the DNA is TGTGCCAGCGGATCCCTGGGTAGGAATTCACCCCTCCACTTT.

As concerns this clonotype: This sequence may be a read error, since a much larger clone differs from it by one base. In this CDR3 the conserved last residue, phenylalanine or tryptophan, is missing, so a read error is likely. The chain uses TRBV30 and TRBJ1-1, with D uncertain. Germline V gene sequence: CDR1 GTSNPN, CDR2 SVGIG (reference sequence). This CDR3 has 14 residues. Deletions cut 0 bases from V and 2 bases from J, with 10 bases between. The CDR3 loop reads CAWSVSSGNTEAFL. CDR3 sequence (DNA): TGTGCCTGGAGTGTAAGTAGCGGAAACACTGAAGCTTTCCTT.

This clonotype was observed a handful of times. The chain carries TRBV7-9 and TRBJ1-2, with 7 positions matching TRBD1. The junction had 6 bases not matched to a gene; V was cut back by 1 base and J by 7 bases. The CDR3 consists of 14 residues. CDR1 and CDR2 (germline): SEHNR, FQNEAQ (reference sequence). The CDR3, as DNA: TGTGCCAGCAGCTTAGGGGACAGCGTGGGTGGCTACACCTTC. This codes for CASSLGDSVGGYTF.

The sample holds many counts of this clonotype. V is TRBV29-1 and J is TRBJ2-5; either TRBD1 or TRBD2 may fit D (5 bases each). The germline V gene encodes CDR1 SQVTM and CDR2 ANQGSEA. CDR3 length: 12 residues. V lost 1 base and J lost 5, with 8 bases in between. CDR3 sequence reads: CSVEVGVETQYF. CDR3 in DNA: TGCAGCGTTGAAGTGGGGGTGGAGACCCAGTACTTC.

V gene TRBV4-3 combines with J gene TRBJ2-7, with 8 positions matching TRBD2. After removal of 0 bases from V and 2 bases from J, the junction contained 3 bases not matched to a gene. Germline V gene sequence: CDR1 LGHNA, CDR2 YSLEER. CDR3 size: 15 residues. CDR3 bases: TGCGCCAGCAGCCAAGAACGGGGGGGAACCTACGAGCAGTACTTC. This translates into CASSQERGGTYEQYF.

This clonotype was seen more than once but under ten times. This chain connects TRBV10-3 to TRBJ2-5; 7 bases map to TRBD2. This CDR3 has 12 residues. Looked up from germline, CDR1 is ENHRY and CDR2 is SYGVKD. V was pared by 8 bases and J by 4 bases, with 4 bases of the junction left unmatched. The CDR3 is CAIGGSRETQYF. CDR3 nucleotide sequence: TGTGCCATCGGCGGGAGTCGAGAGACCCAGTACTTC.

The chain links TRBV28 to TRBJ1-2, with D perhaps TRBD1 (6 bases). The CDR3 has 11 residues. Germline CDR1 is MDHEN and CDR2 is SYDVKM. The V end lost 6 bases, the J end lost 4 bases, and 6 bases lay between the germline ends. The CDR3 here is CASRQGYGYTF. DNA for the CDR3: TGTGCCAGCAGACAGGGCTATGGCTACACCTTC.

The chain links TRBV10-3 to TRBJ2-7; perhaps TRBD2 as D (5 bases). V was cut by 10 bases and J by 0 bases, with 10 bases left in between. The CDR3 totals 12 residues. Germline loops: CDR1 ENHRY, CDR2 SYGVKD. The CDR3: CATRTYSYEQYF. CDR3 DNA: TGTGCCACCCGGACTTACTCCTACGAGCAGTACTTC.

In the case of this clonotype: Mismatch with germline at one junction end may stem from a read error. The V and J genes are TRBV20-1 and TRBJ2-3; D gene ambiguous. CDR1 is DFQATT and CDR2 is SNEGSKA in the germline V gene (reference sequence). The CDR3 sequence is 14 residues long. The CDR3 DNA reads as TGCAGCGCTAGTGGCCTTATCCATCCCGGCGCGCAGTATTTT. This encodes CSASGLIHPGAQYF.

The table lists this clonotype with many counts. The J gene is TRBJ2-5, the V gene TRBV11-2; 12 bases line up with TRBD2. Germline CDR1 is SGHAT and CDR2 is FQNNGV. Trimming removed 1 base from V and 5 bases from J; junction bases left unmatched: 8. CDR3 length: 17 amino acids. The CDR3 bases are TGTGCCAGCAGCTTAGGCGTGCTAGCGGGAGGGAGGGAGACCCAGTACTTC. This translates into CASSLGVLAGGRETQYF.

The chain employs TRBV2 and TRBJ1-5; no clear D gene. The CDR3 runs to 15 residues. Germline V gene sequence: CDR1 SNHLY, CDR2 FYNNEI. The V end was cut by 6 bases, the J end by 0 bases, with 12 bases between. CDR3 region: CASSLHWTSNQPQHF. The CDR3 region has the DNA TGTGCCAGCAGCTTACACTGGACTAGCAATCAGCCCCAGCATTTT.

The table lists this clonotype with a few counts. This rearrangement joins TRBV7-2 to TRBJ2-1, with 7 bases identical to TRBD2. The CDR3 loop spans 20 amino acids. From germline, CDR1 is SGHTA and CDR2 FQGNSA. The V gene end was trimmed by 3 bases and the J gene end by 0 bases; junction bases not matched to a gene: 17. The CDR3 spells CASSFPRASGNAGSYNEQFF. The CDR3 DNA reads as TGTGCCAGCAGCTTCCCCAGGGCCAGCGGGAACGCTGGCTCCTACAATGAGCAGTTCTTC.

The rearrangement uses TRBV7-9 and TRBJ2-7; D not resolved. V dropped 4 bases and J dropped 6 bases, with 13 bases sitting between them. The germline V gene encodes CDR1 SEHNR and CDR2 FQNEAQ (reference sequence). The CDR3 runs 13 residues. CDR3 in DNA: TGTGCCAGCAGCTCAACCACTTCCCCCGAGCAGTACTTC. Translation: CASSSTTSPEQYF.

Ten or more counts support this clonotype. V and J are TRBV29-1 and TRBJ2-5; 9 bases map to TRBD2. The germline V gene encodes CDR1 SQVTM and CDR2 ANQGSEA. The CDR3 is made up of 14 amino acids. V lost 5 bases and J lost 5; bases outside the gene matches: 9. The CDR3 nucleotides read TGCAGCGTTTTTGGGACTAGCCTGAGTGAGACCCAGTACTTC. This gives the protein CSVFGTSLSETQYF.

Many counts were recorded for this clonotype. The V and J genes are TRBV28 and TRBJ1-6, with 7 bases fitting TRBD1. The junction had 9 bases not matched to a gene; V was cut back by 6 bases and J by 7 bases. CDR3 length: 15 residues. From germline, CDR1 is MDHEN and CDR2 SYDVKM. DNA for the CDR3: TGTGCCAGCAGACTCGCCTTGACAGGGAATTCACCCCTCCACTTT. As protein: CASRLALTGNSPLHF. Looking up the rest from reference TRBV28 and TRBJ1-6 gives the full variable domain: DVKVTQSSRYLVKRTGEKVFLECVQDMDHENMFWYRQDPGLGLRLIYFSYDVKMKEKGDIPEGYSVSREKKERFSLILESASTNQTSMYLCASRLALTGNSPLHFGNGTRLTVT.

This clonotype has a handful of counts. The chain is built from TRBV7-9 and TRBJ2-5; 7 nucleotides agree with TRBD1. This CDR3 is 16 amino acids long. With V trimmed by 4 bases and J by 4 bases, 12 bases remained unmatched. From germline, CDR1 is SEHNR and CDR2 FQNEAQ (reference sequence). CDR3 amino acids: CASSSPLDREGETQYF. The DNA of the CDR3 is TGTGCCAGCAGCTCACCCCTTGACAGGGAAGGAGAGACCCAGTACTTC.

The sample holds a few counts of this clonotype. DNA of the CDR3: TGTGCCAGTAGCCGGCCCCGGGAGTGGACCGGGGAGCTGTTTTTT. Translation: CASSRPREWTGELFF. The gene calls are TRBV19 and TRBJ2-2; D possibly corresponds to TRBD2 (6 bases). The CDR3 is 15 amino acids. V was cut by 6 bases and J by 5 bases, with 16 bases left in between. The germline CDR1 and CDR2 sequences are LNHDA and SQIVND (reference sequence).

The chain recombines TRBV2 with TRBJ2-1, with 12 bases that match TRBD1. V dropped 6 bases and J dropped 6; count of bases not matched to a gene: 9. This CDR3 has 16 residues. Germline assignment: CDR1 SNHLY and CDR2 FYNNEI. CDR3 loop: CASSRSGTGGFNEQFF. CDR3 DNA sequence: TGTGCCAGCAGCCGCTCCGGGACAGGGGGCTTCAATGAGCAGTTCTTC.

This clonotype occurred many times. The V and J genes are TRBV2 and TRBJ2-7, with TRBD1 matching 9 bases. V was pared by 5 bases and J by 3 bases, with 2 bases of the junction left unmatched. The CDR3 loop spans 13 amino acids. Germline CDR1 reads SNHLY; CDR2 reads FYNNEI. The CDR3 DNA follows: TGTGCCAGCAGTAGACAGGGGGACTACGAGCAGTACTTC. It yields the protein CASSRQGDYEQYF. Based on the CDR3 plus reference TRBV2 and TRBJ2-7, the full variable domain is EPEVTQTPSHQVTQMGQEVILRCVPISNHLYFYWYRQILGQKVEFLVSFYNNEISEKSEIFDDQFSVERPDGSNFTLKIRSTKLEDSAMYFCASSRQGDYEQYFGPGTRLTVT.

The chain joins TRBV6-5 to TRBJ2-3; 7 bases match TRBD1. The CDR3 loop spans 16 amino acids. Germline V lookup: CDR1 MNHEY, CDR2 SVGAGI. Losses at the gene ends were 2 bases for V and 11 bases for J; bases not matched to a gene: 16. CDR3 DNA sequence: TGTGCCAGCAGTTACCTTTCCGGGACAGACACAGGGGAGCAGTATTTT. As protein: CASSYLSGTDTGEQYF.